The next 27 T cell receptor beta chains were all read from a single sample in a study of blood T cell repertoires in COVID-19. Profiling relied on immunoSEQ multiplex PCR, and the TCRdb table lists in-frame clones only, not all of them. The sample lists more than 110,000 clones; around 82% were seen once. Sequences were obtained from PBMCs or T cells enriched from blood (not recorded which). These receptors were obtained from a woman aged 45-59 years who had recovered from COVID-19.

The V gene is TRBV9, the J gene TRBJ1-6; D remains unclear. Germline V gene sequence: CDR1 SGDLS, CDR2 YYNGEE. This CDR3 is built from 15 residues. Trimming took 3 bases from V and 0 from J, leaving 7 bases between them. CDR3 loop: CASSEWSSYNSPLHF. CDR3 DNA sequence: TGTGCCAGCAGCGAGTGGAGCTCCTATAATTCACCCCTCCACTTT.

V is TRBV18 and J is TRBJ2-5; TRBD1 matches at 8 bases. The junction had 6 bases not matched to a gene; V was cut back by 1 base and J by 5 bases. This CDR3 contains 15 residues. Per the germline V gene, CDR1 is KGHSH and CDR2 is LQKENI. In DNA form, the CDR3 reads TGTGCCAGCTCACCACTATCACAGGGGGGTGAGACCCAGTACTTC. As protein: CASSPLSQGGETQYF. The complete variable domain, with remaining parts taken from reference TRBV18 and TRBJ2-5, reads NAGVMQNPRHLVRRRGQEARLRCSPMKGHSHVYWYRQLPEEGLKFMVYLQKENIIDESGMPKERFSAEFPKEGPSILRIQQVVRGDSAAYFCASSPLSQGGETQYFGPGTRLLVL.

The rearrangement joins TRBV7-9 to TRBJ2-1, with D possibly matching TRBD1 (6 bases). Trimming cost V 5 bases and J 0 bases, with 11 bases left between them. The length of the CDR3 is 15 residues. From germline, CDR1 is SEHNR and CDR2 FQNEAQ (reference sequence). The CDR3 here is CASSLRGVSYNEQFF. In nucleotides, the CDR3 is TGTGCCAGCAGCCTCAGGGGTGTCTCCTACAATGAGCAGTTCTTC.

The chain joins TRBV6-5 to TRBJ2-2; D is unclear. There are 13 residues in the CDR3. Trimming took off 4 bases at V and 6 bases at J, with 9 bases between the two ends. Germline CDR1 MNHEY, CDR2 SVGAGI. The chain's CDR3 is CASSSLLPGELFF. CDR3 nucleotide sequence: TGTGCCAGCAGTTCACTTCTCCCCGGGGAGCTGTTTTTT.

This chain connects TRBV12-3 or TRBV12-4 to TRBJ2-1, with D perhaps matching TRBD1 (7 bases). The germline V and J ends were trimmed by 6 bases and 6 bases, with 9 bases remaining between them. The CDR3 sequence is 12 residues long. CDR3 sequence reads: CASSQGGNEQFF. The CDR3 DNA is TGTGCCAGCAGCCAGGGGGGCAATGAGCAGTTCTTC.

Here the CDR3 DNA reads TGTGCCAGCAGCTACGGGACAGGGCTCGACTATGGCTACACCTTC. Translation gives CASSYGTGLDYGYTF. The chain recombines TRBV7-6 with TRBJ1-2; 9 positions match TRBD1. Trimming cost V 4 bases and J 3 bases; bases outside gene matches: 6. There are 15 residues in the CDR3. Germline V lookup: CDR1 SGHVS, CDR2 FNYEAQ.

The CDR3 loop reads CASIPFELAGATGELFF. The CDR3 coding sequence is TGTGCCAGCATCCCTTTTGAGTTAGCGGGGGCCACCGGGGAGCTGTTTTTT. This chain uses TRBV11-2 with TRBJ2-2; the match to TRBD2 covers 9 bases. Germline V lookup: CDR1 SGHAT, CDR2 FQNNGV. V shed 7 bases and J 4 bases; nucleotides not matched to a gene: 13. This CDR3 region has 17 residues.

The J gene is TRBJ2-7, the V gene TRBV9; a possible D gene is TRBD1 (7 bases). Trimming removed 0 bases from V and 1 base from J, with 11 bases in between. In germline, CDR1 is SGDLS, CDR2 YYNGEE. The CDR3 has 15 residues. The CDR3 loop is CASSVAAGGSYEQYF. CDR3 nucleotide sequence: TGTGCCAGCAGCGTAGCGGCAGGGGGGTCCTACGAGCAGTACTTC.

The chain couples TRBV13 to TRBJ2-2; 8 bases are a match to TRBD2. The CDR3 is 16 residues long. Germline CDR1 is PRHDT and CDR2 is FYEKMQ (reference sequence). J lost 5 bases, V lost 5 bases, and 10 bases had no gene match. Here the CDR3 reads CASSPIRGGGTGELFF. As DNA, the CDR3 is TGTGCCAGCAGCCCTATCCGGGGGGGCGGAACCGGGGAGCTGTTTTTT.

The chain employs TRBV7-2 and TRBJ1-4; D is unclear. Germline lookup yields CDR1 SGHTA and CDR2 FQGNSA. V lost 6 bases, J lost 3 bases, and 11 bases lay in between. The length of the CDR3 is 14 residues. CDR3 coding DNA: TGTGCCAGCAGATCAGGTGTGGCTAATGAAAAACTGTTTTTT. Translation gives CASRSGVANEKLFF.

V gene TRBV19 combines with J gene TRBJ1-2, with D hard to call. The germline CDR1 and CDR2 sequences are LNHDA and SQIVND (reference sequence). The CDR3 runs to 15 residues. Between the trimmed V and J ends, which lost 3 bases and 3 bases, there was a span of 14 bases. The CDR3 spells CASSMGQVMDYGYTF. Here the CDR3 DNA reads TGTGCCAGTAGTATGGGTCAGGTTATGGACTATGGCTACACCTTC.

This sequence joins TRBV7-2 and TRBJ2-5; a weak D match, TRBD2 (6 bases). The CDR3 is made up of 15 amino acids. V was clipped by 5 bases and J by 2 bases, with 15 bases between them. Germline values: CDR1 SGHTA, CDR2 FQGNSA. CDR3 nucleotides: TGTGCCAGCAGCCCCCCTGGGGGGATACAAGAGACCCAGTACTTC. It is translated as CASSPPGGIQETQYF.

The rearrangement links TRBV4-1 to TRBJ1-2; 9 positions match TRBD1. Per germline, CDR1 MGHRA and CDR2 YSYEKL. This CDR3 is 14 amino acids long. The ends lost 6 bases at V and 3 bases at J; junction bases unmatched: 5. The DNA for the CDR3 is TGCGCCAGCAGGGACCACAGGGGGCACTATGGCTACACCTTC. Residues: CASRDHRGHYGYTF.

This clone came up a few times. J is TRBJ1-2 and V is TRBV11-2; D not resolved. The V and J ends lost 4 bases and 10 bases respectively, with 16 bases between them. Germline CDR1 reads SGHAT; CDR2 reads FQNNGV. CDR3 length equals 13 residues. This CDR3 is CASSSLTGDPYTF. The CDR3 DNA reads as TGTGCCAGCAGCTCCCTTACCGGGGATCCCTACACCTTC.

CDR3 nucleotides: TGTGCCAGCACCGAGAGCTCTGGGGCCAACGTCCTGACTTTC. Translating it yields CASTESSGANVLTF. V usage is TRBV5-5 and J usage is TRBJ2-6; no definite D call. The CDR3 loop spans 14 amino acids. Germline CDR1 and CDR2: SGHKS and YYEKEE (reference sequence). Trimming took 6 bases from V and 0 from J, leaving 7 bases between them. Full variable domain (remainder filled in from reference TRBV5-5 and TRBJ2-6): DAGVTQSPTHLIKTRGQQVTLRCSPISGHKSVSWYQQVLGQGPQFIFQYYEKEERGRGNFPDRFSARQFPNYSSELNVNALLLGDSALYLCASTESSGANVLTFGAGSRLTVL.

The CDR3 here is CASSLGQDDYEQYV. CDR3 nucleotide sequence: TGCGCCAGCAGCTTGGGGCAGGATGACTACGAGCAGTACGTC. The chain has TRBV5-1 and TRBJ2-7; D gene ambiguous. Between the trimmed V and J ends, which lost 0 bases and 3 bases, there was a span of 10 bases. CDR3 length: 14 residues. CDR1 and CDR2 (germline): SGHRS, YFSETQ.

CDR3 amino acids: CASTVNVAPIYGYTF. The DNA for the CDR3 is TGTGCCAGTACGGTGAATGTAGCTCCCATCTATGGCTACACCTTC. This chain uses TRBV2 with TRBJ1-2; no firm D call. Per the germline V gene, CDR1 is SNHLY and CDR2 is FYNNEI. This CDR3 has 15 residues. V was pared by 9 bases and J by 4 bases, with 21 bases between.

This clone was seen once. An end of the junction differs from the germline gene, which may be a read error. This chain links TRBV7-9 with TRBJ2-5; 7 nucleotides match TRBD1. Germline CDR1 reads SEHNR; CDR2 reads FQNEAQ (reference sequence). This CDR3 comprises 15 residues. CDR3 DNA: TGTGCCAGCAGCTTAGCAGAGGGGGCGCGTCCATTAGGGCACTTC. Amino acids: CASSLAEGARPLGHF.

The chain joins TRBV2 to TRBJ1-1; D unclear. Germline assignment: CDR1 SNHLY and CDR2 FYNNEI. The CDR3 is 14 amino acids. V was cut by 2 bases and J by 0 bases, with 7 bases left in between. The CDR3 nucleotides are TGTGCCAGCAGTGAACGGGAGCTGAACACTGAAGCTTTCTTT. It yields the protein CASSERELNTEAFF.

The chain uses TRBV11-3 and TRBJ2-2; D may be TRBD2 (5 bases). The CDR3 covers 15 residues. Germline-derived CDR1 and CDR2 are SGHNT and YENEEA. V gave up 5 bases and J gave up 0 bases, with 10 bases separating them. CDR3 bases: TGTGCCAGCAGCCCCGGACTTTCGAACACCGGGGAGCTGTTTTTT. Amino acids: CASSPGLSNTGELFF.

V is TRBV27 and J is TRBJ1-1; 9 positions agree with TRBD1. V gave up 5 bases and J gave up 4 bases; unmatched junction bases: 8. This CDR3 is 15 amino acids long. Germline V gives CDR1 MNHEY, CDR2 SMNVEV (reference sequence). Written as DNA, the CDR3 is TGTGCCAGCAGTCCCTCGTCGACAGGGGGCACTGAAGCTTTCTTT. It specifies CASSPSSTGGTEAFF.

The chain joins TRBV6-5 to TRBJ1-6; D gene uncertain. Germline V lookup: CDR1 MNHEY, CDR2 SVGAGI. V was pared by 8 bases and J by 7 bases, with 12 bases between. This CDR3 has 13 residues. The CDR3 loop is CASSGWNNSPLHF. The CDR3 DNA reads as TGTGCCAGCTCGGGGTGGAACAATTCACCCCTCCACTTT.

The chain recombines TRBV9 with TRBJ1-6; D is undetermined. This CDR3 spans 14 amino acids. Germline V CDR1 and CDR2: SGDLS, YYNGEE. The V end lost 0 bases, the J end lost 5 bases, and 6 bases lay between the germline ends. The CDR3 coding sequence is TGTGCCAGCAGCGTAGAAAGAGATAATTCACCCCTCCACTTT. It is translated as CASSVERDNSPLHF. Complete variable domain (other parts from reference TRBV9 and TRBJ1-6): DSGVTQTPKHLITATGQRVTLRCSPRSGDLSVYWYQQSLDQGLQFLIQYYNGEERAKGNILERFSAQQFPDLHSELNLSSLELGDSALYFCASSVERDNSPLHFGNGTRLTVT.

V usage is TRBV2 and J usage is TRBJ1-5; the match to TRBD1 covers 7 bases. The J segment lost 6 bases and the V segment lost 6 bases, leaving 8 bases of the junction unmatched. This CDR3 is built from 14 residues. Germline CDR1 SNHLY, CDR2 FYNNEI. The CDR3 DNA is TGTGCCAGCAGCCGACAGGGAAGGGGTCAGCCCCAGCATTTT. It translates to CASSRQGRGQPQHF.

This clone was detected a few times. V usage is TRBV6-5 and J usage is TRBJ1-1; possibly TRBD1 for D (6 bases). CDR1 and CDR2 (germline): MNHEY, SVGAGI. This CDR3 contains 12 residues. Deletions cut 1 base from V and 10 bases from J, with 10 bases between. Written as DNA, the CDR3 is TGTGCCAGCAGTTACTTGGGGGGGGCAGCTTTCTTT. This gives the protein CASSYLGGAAFF.

This chain joins TRBV28 and TRBJ2-3; 12 nucleotides align to TRBD2. The germline CDR1 and CDR2 sequences are MDHEN and SYDVKM. This CDR3 region has 16 residues. Trimming at V came to 6 bases and at J to 3 bases, leaving 7 bases not matched to a gene. For the CDR3, the DNA is TGTGCCAGCAGCTCAAGGACTAGCGGGGAGACAGATACGCAGTATTTT. Protein: CASSSRTSGETDTQYF.

This sequence joins TRBV19 and TRBJ2-7; a weak D match, TRBD2 (7 bases). Germline CDR1 is LNHDA and CDR2 is SQIVND (reference sequence). V lost 7 bases, J lost 4 bases, and 17 bases lay in between. This CDR3 has 14 residues. CDR3 coding DNA: TGTGCCAGTACCCAAGGGGGGGTTGGGTACGAGCAGTACTTC. Protein product: CASTQGGVGYEQYF.